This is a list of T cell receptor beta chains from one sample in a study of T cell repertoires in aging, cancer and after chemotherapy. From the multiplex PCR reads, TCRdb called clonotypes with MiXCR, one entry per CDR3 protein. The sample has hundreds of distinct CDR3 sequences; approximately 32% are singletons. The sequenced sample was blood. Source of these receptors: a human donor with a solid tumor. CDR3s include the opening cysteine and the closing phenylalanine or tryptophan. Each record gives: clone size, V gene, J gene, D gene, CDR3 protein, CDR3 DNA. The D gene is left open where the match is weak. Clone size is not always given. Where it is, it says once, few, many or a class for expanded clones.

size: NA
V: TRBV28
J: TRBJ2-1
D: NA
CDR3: CASSLVGSGNEQFF
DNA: TGTGCCAGCAGTTTGGTGGGGTCGGGCAATGAGCAGTTCTTC

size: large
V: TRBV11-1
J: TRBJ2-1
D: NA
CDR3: CASSLDGSTFRRNEQFF
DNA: TGTGCCAGCAGCCTGGATGGCAGCACCTTTAGGAGAAATGAGCAGTTCTTC

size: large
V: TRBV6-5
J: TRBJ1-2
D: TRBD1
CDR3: CASSYSTGGTAAQGGYTF
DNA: TGTGCCAGCAGTTACTCCACAGGAGGGACAGCGGCCCAGGGTGGCTACACCTTC

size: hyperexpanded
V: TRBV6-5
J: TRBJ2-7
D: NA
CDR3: CASSYSPDSYEQYF
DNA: TGTGCCAGCAGTTACTCCCCAGATTCCTACGAGCAGTACTTC

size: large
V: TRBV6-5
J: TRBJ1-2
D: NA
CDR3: CASSSSAGINYGYTF
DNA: TGTGCCAGCAGTTCTTCCGCAGGAATCAACTATGGCTACACCTTC

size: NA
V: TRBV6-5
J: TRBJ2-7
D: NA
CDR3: CASRLGYRYEQYF
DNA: TGTGCCAGCAGGCTAGGTTATCGCTACGAGCAGTACTTC

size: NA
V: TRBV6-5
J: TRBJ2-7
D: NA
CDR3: CASSLGEMVAHYEQYF
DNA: TGTGCCAGCAGTCTGGGAGAGATGGTCGCCCACTACGAGCAGTACTTC

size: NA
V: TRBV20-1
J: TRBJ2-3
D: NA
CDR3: CSAKEGGARTDTQYF
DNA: TGCAGTGCTAAAGAAGGGGGGGCGAGGACAGATACGCAGTATTTT

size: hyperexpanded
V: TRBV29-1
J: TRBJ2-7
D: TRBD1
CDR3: CSVQAHSGQGSGYEQYF
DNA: TGCAGCGTTCAGGCTCATTCGGGACAGGGATCGGGATACGAGCAGTACTTC

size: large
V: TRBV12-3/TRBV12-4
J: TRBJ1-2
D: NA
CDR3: CASSIGGYGYTF
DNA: TGTGCCAGCAGTATAGGGGGCTATGGCTACACCTTC

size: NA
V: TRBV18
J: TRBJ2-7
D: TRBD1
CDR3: CASSPPGGASYKQYF
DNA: TGTGCCAGCTCACCCCCAGGGGGCGCGTCCTACAAGCAGTACTTC

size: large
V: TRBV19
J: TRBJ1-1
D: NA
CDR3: CASSIPYRMGAEAFF
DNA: TGTGCCAGTAGTATACCGTATAGGATGGGGGCTGAAGCTTTCTTT

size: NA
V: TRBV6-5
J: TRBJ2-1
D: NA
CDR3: CASSRGTVNNEQFF
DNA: TGTGCCAGCAGCCGGGGGACAGTGAACAATGAGCAGTTCTTC

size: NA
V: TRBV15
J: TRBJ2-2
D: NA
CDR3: CATSVANTGELFF
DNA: TGTGCCACCTCGGTCGCTAACACCGGGGAGCTGTTTTTT

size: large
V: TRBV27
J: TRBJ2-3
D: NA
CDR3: CASTYARDVTDTQYF
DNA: TGTGCCAGCACCTATGCCCGGGACGTCACAGATACGCAGTATTTT

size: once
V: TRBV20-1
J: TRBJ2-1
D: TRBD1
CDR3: CSARDPGTANEQFF
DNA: TGCAGTGCTAGGGATCCAGGGACAGCCAATGAGCAGTTCTTC

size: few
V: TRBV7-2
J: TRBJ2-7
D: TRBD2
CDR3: CASSRGSGDYEQYF
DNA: TGTGCCAGCAGCCGAGGTAGCGGGGACTACGAGCAGTACTTC

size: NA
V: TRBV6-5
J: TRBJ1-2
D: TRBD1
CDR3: CASRRGTAYGYTF
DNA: TGTGCCAGCAGACGCGGGACAGCCTATGGCTACACCTTC

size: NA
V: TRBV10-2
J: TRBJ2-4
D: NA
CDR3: CASSGGRGNIQYF
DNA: TGCGCCAGCAGTGGGGGAAGGGGAAACATTCAGTACTTC

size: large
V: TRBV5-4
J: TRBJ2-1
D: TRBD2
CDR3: CASSLGGGRPSSYNEQFF
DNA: TGTGCCAGCAGCTTGGGGGGCGGGAGGCCTAGCTCCTACAATGAGCAGTTCTTC

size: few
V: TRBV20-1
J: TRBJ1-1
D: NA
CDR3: CSARGAGLRLNTEAFF
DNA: TGCAGTGCTAGAGGGGCCGGCTTACGATTGAACACTGAAGCTTTCTTT

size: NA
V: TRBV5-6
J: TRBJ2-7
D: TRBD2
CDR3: CASSLTGTTGPHEQYF
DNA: TGCGCCAGCAGCTTAACCGGGACTACCGGCCCCCACGAGCAGTACTTC

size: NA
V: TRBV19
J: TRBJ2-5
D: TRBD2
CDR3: CASSPILAGGRGETQYF
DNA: TGTGCCAGTAGTCCCATCCTAGCGGGAGGGCGAGGTGAGACCCAGTACTTC

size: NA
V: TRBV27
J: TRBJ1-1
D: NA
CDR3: CASRFGTDTEAFF
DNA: TGTGCCAGCAGATTCGGGACGGACACTGAAGCTTTCTTT

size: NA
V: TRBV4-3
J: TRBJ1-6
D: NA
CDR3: CASSRARGSYNSPLHF
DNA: TGCGCCAGCAGCCGTGCCCGGGGGTCCTATAATTCACCCCTCCACTTT

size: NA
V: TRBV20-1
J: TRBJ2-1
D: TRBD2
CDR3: CSARDWRAGTSGGDEQFF
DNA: TGCAGTGCTAGAGATTGGAGGGCCGGGACTAGCGGGGGGGATGAGCAGTTCTTC

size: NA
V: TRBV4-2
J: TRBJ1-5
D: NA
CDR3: CASGWQSNQPQHF
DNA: TGTGCCAGCGGGTGGCAGTCCAATCAGCCCCAGCATTTT

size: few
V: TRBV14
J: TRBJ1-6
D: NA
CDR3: CASSQDGSPLHF
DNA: TGTGCCAGCAGCCAAGATGGTTCACCCCTCCACTTT

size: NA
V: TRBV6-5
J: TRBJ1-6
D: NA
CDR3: CASSYSISGGGSPLHF
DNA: TGTGCCAGCAGTTATTCAATCAGTGGTGGGGGTTCACCCCTCCACTTT

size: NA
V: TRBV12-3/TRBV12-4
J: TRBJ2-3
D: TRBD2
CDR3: CASSLRVGGVDTQYF
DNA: TGTGCCAGCAGTTTAAGGGTGGGAGGGGTCGATACGCAGTATTTT

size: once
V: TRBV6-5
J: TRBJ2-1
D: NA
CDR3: CASRQGIDYNKKFF
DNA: TGTGCCAGCAGACAGGGAATTGACTACAATAAGAAGTTCTTC

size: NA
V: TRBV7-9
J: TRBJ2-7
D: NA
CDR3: CASSLWGFDEQYF
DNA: TGTGCCAGCAGCTTATGGGGGTTCGACGAGCAGTACTTC

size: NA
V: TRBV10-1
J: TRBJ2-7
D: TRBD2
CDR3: CASSEAGRAEQYF
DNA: TGCGCCAGCAGTGAGGCAGGGAGGGCCGAGCAGTACTTC

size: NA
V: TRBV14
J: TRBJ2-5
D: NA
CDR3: CASSQDALETQYF
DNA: TGTGCCAGCAGCCAAGACGCGTTAGAGACCCAGTACTTC

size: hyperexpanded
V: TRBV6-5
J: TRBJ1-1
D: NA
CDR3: CASSYLRGGIYNEAFF
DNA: TGTGCCAGCAGTTACCTACGAGGAGGGATCTATAATGAAGCTTTCTTT

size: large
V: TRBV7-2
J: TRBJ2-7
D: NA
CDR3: CASSRDRGRDYEQYF
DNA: TGTGCCAGCAGCCGGGACCGGGGGAGAGACTACGAGCAGTACTTC

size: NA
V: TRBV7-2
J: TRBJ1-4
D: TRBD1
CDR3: CASSPGQGWKKLFF
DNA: TGTGCCAGCAGTCCGGGACAGGGCTGGAAAAAACTGTTTTTT